Sequencing of this TCR beta chain was carried out in a study of regulatory T cells in long-lasting Graves disease. Time point specified: newly diagnosed GD, antithyroid drugs for less than 3 months. Researchers made the TCR library from RNA that was extracted from PBMCs. Germline CDR1 is LNHDA and CDR2 is SQIVND (reference sequence). Trimming cost V 10 bases and J 5 bases; bases outside gene matches: 16. This CDR3 has 16 amino acids. Libraries of TCR beta came from iRepertoire HTBI primers plus Arm-PCR of CDR3 regions. TCRdb analysed the multiplex PCR reads with MiXCR anew, one entry per CDR3 protein. Altogether 550,000 to 600,000 distinct CDR3 sequences are present, about 16% being singletons, with the ten largest covering about 11%. This clonotype was picked up a small number of times. These same data were also listed under a study on T cells in Graves' hyperthyroidism and ophthalmopathy.

The sequencing here drew on peripheral blood mononuclear cells (PBMCs), taken at new diagnosis, from a patient treated with antithyroid drugs. The receptor was isolated from a young man with Graves disease. This chain links TRBV19 with TRBJ2-3, with 9 bases matching TRBD1. CDR3 in DNA: TGTGCCACCGTGAGCCCGGGACAGGGAACGAGAGATACGCAGTATTTT. Encoded protein: CATVSPGQGTRDTQYF.